The 27 T cell receptor beta chains reported below all come from one sample, sequenced in a study of blood T cell repertoires in COVID-19. Sequenced by immunoSEQ multiplex PCR; TCRdb stores in-frame clones only, minus some. Among fewer than 450,000 clones, 70% to 90% were seen once, and the ten largest hold around 1.2%. Material for sequencing was PBMCs or T cells enriched from blood (not recorded which). Receptors originate from a woman aged 18-29 years who had recovered from COVID-19.

The J gene is TRBJ2-3, the V gene TRBV6-5; D is ambiguous. Germline assignment: CDR1 MNHEY and CDR2 SVGAGI. CDR3 length: 11 amino acids. Between the trimmed V and J ends, which lost 6 bases and 10 bases, there was a span of 11 bases. CDR3 nucleotide sequence: TGTGCCAGCAGCCGAGGTATGTCGCAGTATTTT. Translation: CASSRGMSQYF.

This clone was detected a few times. Here the CDR3 reads CASSLGRLYGYTF. As DNA, the CDR3 is TGTGCCAGCAGCTTAGGCCGACTCTATGGCTACACCTTC. The genes are TRBV13 and TRBJ1-2, with unresolved D. Germline CDR1 and CDR2: PRHDT and FYEKMQ (reference sequence). The V gene lost 0 bases and the J gene lost 4 bases, with 6 bases spanning the gap. The CDR3 is made up of 13 amino acids.

This sequence joins TRBV7-9 and TRBJ1-4; 8 nucleotides line up with TRBD1. The V and J ends lost 4 bases and 5 bases, in that order; junction bases with no gene match: 9. This CDR3 contains 16 residues. The germline gives CDR1 SEHNR, CDR2 FQNEAQ (reference sequence). The CDR3 DNA reads as TGTGCCAGCAGCTCAGGGGTCGGGACAGGCAATGAAAAACTGTTTTTT. Protein product: CASSSGVGTGNEKLFF.

The genes are TRBV6-1 and TRBJ2-3; D is perhaps TRBD1 (5 bases). Trimming took off 4 bases at V and 2 bases at J, with 19 bases between the two ends. Germline loops: CDR1 MNHNS, CDR2 SASEGT. The CDR3 has 17 residues. CDR3 amino acids: CASSVMVGATTTDTQYF. CDR3 sequence (DNA): TGTGCCAGCAGTGTAATGGTAGGGGCTACTACCACAGATACGCAGTATTTT.

The chain combines TRBV19 with TRBJ1-5, with unresolved D. This CDR3 spans 13 amino acids. V was shortened by 7 bases and J by 12 bases, with 19 bases between the two germline ends. Germline-derived CDR1 and CDR2 are LNHDA and SQIVND (reference sequence). The CDR3 here is CASTPGPPRGQHF. The CDR3, as DNA: TGTGCCAGTACTCCAGGCCCTCCTCGGGGCCAGCATTTT.

The chain links TRBV18 to TRBJ2-1, with 9 bases lining up with TRBD2. V gave up 3 bases and J gave up 9 bases; unmatched junction bases: 9. The CDR3 is 15 amino acids. Germline CDR1 and CDR2: KGHSH and LQKENI. This CDR3 reads CASSPAGGRASEQFF. DNA for the CDR3: TGTGCCAGCTCACCGGCGGGGGGGCGGGCTAGTGAGCAGTTCTTC.

This sequence joins TRBV6-5 and TRBJ1-2, with 11 bases fitting TRBD1. Germline V gives CDR1 MNHEY, CDR2 SVGAGI. The CDR3 consists of 14 residues. The V gene end was trimmed by 8 bases and the J gene end by 7 bases; junction bases not matched to a gene: 9. The CDR3 reads CASGRTGGGSGYTF. In nucleotides, the CDR3 is TGTGCCAGCGGGCGGACAGGGGGCGGTAGTGGCTACACCTTC.

This clone appeared a single time. The chain links TRBV2 to TRBJ1-6; maybe TRBD1 (5 bases). The germline V gene encodes CDR1 SNHLY and CDR2 FYNNEI. V was shortened by 2 bases and J by 9 bases, with 11 bases between the two germline ends. CDR3 length equals 14 residues. The CDR3 DNA sequence: TGTGCCAGCAGTGAATGGGGGGAGAGTTCACCCCTCCACTTT. Translated, it gives CASSEWGESSPLHF.

The chain links TRBV9 to TRBJ2-7, with TRBD1 matching 8 bases. Germline CDR1 and CDR2: SGDLS and YYNGEE. J was trimmed by 2 bases and V by 4 bases; bases with no gene match: 8. This CDR3 has 15 residues. CDR3 sequence reads: CASSPRTGNTYEQYF. CDR3 nucleotides: TGTGCCAGCAGCCCGAGGACAGGGAATACCTACGAGCAGTACTTC.

This chain uses TRBV3-1 (or the pseudogene TRBV3-2) with TRBJ1-6; D not resolved. Trimming took 5 bases from V and 10 from J, leaving 9 bases between them. From germline, CDR1 is LGHDT and CDR2 YNNKEL (reference sequence). The CDR3 consists of 12 residues. The CDR3 protein is CASSSGTSPLHF. As DNA, the CDR3 is TGTGCCAGCAGCTCGGGAACGTCACCCCTCCACTTT.

The chain carries TRBV12-3 or TRBV12-4 and TRBJ1-5; D unclear. This CDR3 region has 13 residues. The V gene lost 3 bases and the J gene lost 6 bases, with 9 bases spanning the gap. DNA for the CDR3: TGTGCCAGCAGTTTCCAGGTTGGTCAGCCCCAGCATTTT. It translates to CASSFQVGQPQHF.

The chain is built from TRBV10-3 and TRBJ1-5, with D maybe TRBD1 (6 bases). From germline, CDR1 is ENHRY and CDR2 SYGVKD. The ends were cut back, 0 bases at V and 6 bases at J, with 12 bases in the middle. This CDR3 is built from 15 residues. The CDR3 spells CAISESSGAGQPQHF. CDR3 nucleotide sequence: TGTGCCATCAGTGAGTCGTCAGGGGCAGGTCAGCCCCAGCATTTT.

The rearrangement joins TRBV3-1 (or the pseudogene TRBV3-2) to TRBJ1-1; unclear D gene. CDR3 length equals 13 residues. Trimming removed 2 bases from V and 4 bases from J, with 8 bases in between. Germline V gene sequence: CDR1 LGHDT, CDR2 YNNKEL (reference sequence). The CDR3 DNA is TGTGCCAGCAGCCAACGGAGGGTCACTGAAGCTTTCTTT. Translating gives CASSQRRVTEAFF.

The chain employs TRBV6-2 or TRBV6-3 and TRBJ2-7; TRBD2 agrees at 12 bases. CDR3 length: 16 residues. V lost 6 bases, J lost 7 bases, and 13 bases stayed unmatched. Germline CDR1 reads MNHEY; CDR2 reads SVGEGT. CDR3 loop: CASSPRLAGASWEQYF. The CDR3 coding sequence is TGTGCCAGCAGCCCTCGACTAGCGGGGGCCTCTTGGGAGCAGTACTTC.

The chain links TRBV6-5 to TRBJ2-5; 11 bases align to TRBD1. The ends lost 2 bases at V and 2 bases at J; junction bases unmatched: 4. There are 16 residues in the CDR3. Germline lookup yields CDR1 MNHEY and CDR2 SVGAGI. The CDR3 loop is CASSYTRDRGQETQYF. CDR3 DNA: TGTGCCAGCAGTTACACCCGGGACAGGGGGCAAGAGACCCAGTACTTC.

V usage is TRBV7-3 and J usage is TRBJ2-3, with 9 bases that match TRBD2. Germline V gene sequence: CDR1 SGHTA, CDR2 FQGTGA. V was pared by 3 bases and J by 5 bases, with 9 bases of the junction left unmatched. The CDR3 sequence is 16 residues long. CDR3 bases: TGTGCCAGCAGCTTTGGGGCTAGCGGGGCGGGAGATACGCAGTATTTT. This codes for CASSFGASGAGDTQYF.

This chain uses TRBV28 with TRBJ1-6; 7 positions match TRBD1. CDR3 length: 15 residues. The J segment lost 5 bases and the V segment lost 2 bases, leaving 3 bases of the junction unmatched. Germline CDR1 MDHEN, CDR2 SYDVKM. CDR3 protein: CASSLPDRDNSPLHF. CDR3 coding DNA: TGTGCCAGCAGTTTACCCGACAGGGATAATTCACCCCTCCACTTT.

The CDR3 DNA reads TGTGCCAGCAGCTGGAGAGCGGCTAGCGGGGGGGCGGCAACCGGGGAGCTGTTTTTT. It encodes CASSWRAASGGAATGELFF. The chain has TRBV7-9 and TRBJ2-2, with 12 bases aligning to TRBD2. The CDR3 is 19 amino acids. The germline gives CDR1 SEHNR, CDR2 FQNEAQ (reference sequence). Germline trimming cut 4 bases from V and 5 bases from J; bases unmatched to any gene: 14.

This rearrangement joins TRBV6-1 to TRBJ1-5; no clear D. CDR1 and CDR2 (germline): MNHNS, SASEGT. The CDR3 covers 15 residues. The ends were cut back, 3 bases at V and 0 bases at J, with 9 bases in the middle. CDR3 residues: CASSDVEPSNQPQHF. DNA of the CDR3: TGTGCCAGCAGTGACGTGGAGCCTAGCAATCAGCCCCAGCATTTT.

The chain links TRBV6-5 to TRBJ1-1, with TRBD1 matching over 8 bases. The CDR3 extends over 12 amino acids. The germline CDR1 and CDR2 sequences are MNHEY and SVGAGI. V was clipped by 7 bases and J by 7 bases; unmatched bases: 5. The CDR3 loop reads CASIIQGVEAFF. CDR3 coding DNA: TGTGCCAGCATAATACAGGGGGTTGAAGCTTTCTTT.

The rearrangement uses TRBV2 and TRBJ2-4, with 11 nucleotides matching TRBD1. With 9 bases clipped from V and 1 base from J, the junction kept 5 bases outside the gene matches. Germline values: CDR1 SNHLY, CDR2 FYNNEI. The CDR3 is 15 residues long. The chain's CDR3 is CASRTGGTAKNIQYF. CDR3 DNA sequence: TGTGCCAGTCGGACAGGGGGCACGGCCAAAAACATTCAGTACTTC.

The chain carries TRBV7-8 and TRBJ1-1; D is possibly TRBD1 (6 bases). The germline V gene encodes CDR1 SGHVS and CDR2 FQNEAQ. V lost 2 bases and J lost 0, with 16 bases in between. This CDR3 is 17 amino acids long. The CDR3 sequence: CASSLNTGPLMNTEAFF. CDR3 in DNA: TGTGCCAGCAGCTTAAATACAGGGCCATTAATGAACACTGAAGCTTTCTTT.

CDR3 coding DNA: TGTGCCATCAGCTTCGGAGGGTCTAATTCACCCCTCCACTTT. Translation gives CAISFGGSNSPLHF. The chain is built from TRBV10-3 and TRBJ1-6; D uncertain. The V and J ends lost 6 bases and 6 bases respectively, with 12 bases between them. The germline gives CDR1 ENHRY, CDR2 SYGVKD. The CDR3 length is 14 residues.

This clone has only a few counts. The CDR3: CASREWRPNQPQHF. Here the CDR3 DNA reads TGTGCCAGCAGGGAGTGGAGGCCCAATCAGCCCCAGCATTTT. The chain recombines TRBV28 with TRBJ1-5; D gene ambiguous. The germline gives CDR1 MDHEN, CDR2 SYDVKM. This CDR3 is 14 amino acids long. Trimming cost V 6 bases and J 3 bases, with 12 bases left between them. Together with reference TRBV28 and TRBJ1-5, the CDR3 gives the full variable domain: DVKVTQSSRYLVKRTGEKVFLECVQDMDHENMFWYRQDPGLGLRLIYFSYDVKMKEKGDIPEGYSVSREKKERFSLILESASTNQTSMYLCASREWRPNQPQHFGDGTRLSIL.

The V and J genes are TRBV11-2 and TRBJ2-1, with TRBD2 matching over 10 bases. This CDR3 is built from 16 residues. Germline V lookup: CDR1 SGHAT, CDR2 FQNNGV. V was pared by 5 bases and J by 3 bases, with 7 bases of the junction left unmatched. In DNA form, the CDR3 reads TGTGCCAGCAGCCGTAGCGGGGGGCACCTCTACAATGAGCAGTTCTTC. This codes for CASSRSGGHLYNEQFF.

The chain employs TRBV9 and TRBJ2-1; the match to TRBD1 covers 9 bases. CDR1 and CDR2 from the germline V gene are SGDLS and YYNGEE. V was clipped by 2 bases and J by 2 bases; unmatched bases: 8. This CDR3 is built from 17 residues. Here the CDR3 reads CASSVDTGTGPYNEQFF. The CDR3 DNA reads TGTGCCAGCAGCGTGGATACCGGGACAGGGCCCTACAATGAGCAGTTCTTC.

V is TRBV5-6 and J is TRBJ2-7; 8 bases agree with TRBD1. CDR3 length equals 13 residues. V gave up 4 bases and J gave up 6 bases; unmatched junction bases: 6. Germline assignment: CDR1 SGHDT and CDR2 YYEEEE. CDR3 region: CASSRQGFGEQYF. In DNA form, the CDR3 reads TGTGCCAGCAGCCGACAGGGGTTCGGCGAGCAGTACTTC.